This paragraph reports one T cell receptor (beta chain). The antigen remains unidentified. The data belong to a study of T-cell reconstitution after alpha-beta-depleted transplantation in children. Study-wide findings and caveats: At the one-year point after transplant, T-cell counts and TCRbeta diversity were found to come mostly from T cells that had been newly produced. The origin of high day-60 TCRbeta diversity in some patients lay in surviving recipient T cells and thymic progenitors. Several hundred expanded graft clones reportedly supplied alpha-beta T cells about two months after transplant.

Trimming left V 1 base short and J 2 bases short, with 14 bases between. The germline V gene has CDR1 SGHTA and CDR2 FQGNSA. The CDR3 is made up of 16 amino acids. Researchers prepared the TCRbeta library using unique molecular identifiers, the study reports. TCRdb independently ran MiXCR on the PCR reads; one entry per CDR3 protein. The repertoire holds about 600,000 distinct CDR3 sequences, with 10% to 15% as singletons. Material: PBMCs, mostly from graft donor cells, obtained 360 days after TCRalphabeta/CD19-depleted stem cell transplant. The source of this sequence is a male patient younger than 18 who had a stem cell transplant for acute myeloid leukemia, so the T cells may come from the graft donor. The V call is TRBV7-2, the J call TRBJ2-5; tentatively, D is TRBD1 or TRBD2 (5 bases each). CDR3 coding DNA: TGTGCCAGCAGCTTAGTCTATCGGGACGCACAAGAGACCCAGTACTTC. Translated, it gives CASSLVYRDAQETQYF.